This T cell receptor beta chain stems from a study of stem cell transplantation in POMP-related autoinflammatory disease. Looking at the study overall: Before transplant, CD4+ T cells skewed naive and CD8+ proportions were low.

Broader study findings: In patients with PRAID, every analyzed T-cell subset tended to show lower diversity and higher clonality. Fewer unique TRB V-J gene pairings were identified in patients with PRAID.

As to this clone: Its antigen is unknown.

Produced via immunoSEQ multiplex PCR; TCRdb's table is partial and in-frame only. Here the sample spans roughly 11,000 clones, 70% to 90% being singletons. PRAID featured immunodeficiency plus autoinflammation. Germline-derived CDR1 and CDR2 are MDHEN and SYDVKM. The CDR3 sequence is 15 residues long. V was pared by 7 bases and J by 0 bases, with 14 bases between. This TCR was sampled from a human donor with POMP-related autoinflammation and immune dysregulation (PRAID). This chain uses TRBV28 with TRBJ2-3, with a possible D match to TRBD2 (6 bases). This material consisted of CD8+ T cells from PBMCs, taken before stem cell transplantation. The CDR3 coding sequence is TGTGCCAGCATTCGCTTAGCGGATAGCACAGATACGCAGTATTTT. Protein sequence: CASIRLADSTDTQYF. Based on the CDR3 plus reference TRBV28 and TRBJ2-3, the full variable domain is DVKVTQSSRYLVKRTGEKVFLECVQDMDHENMFWYRQDPGLGLRLIYFSYDVKMKEKGDIPEGYSVSREKKERFSLILESASTNQTSMYLCASIRLADSTDTQYFGPGTRLTVL.